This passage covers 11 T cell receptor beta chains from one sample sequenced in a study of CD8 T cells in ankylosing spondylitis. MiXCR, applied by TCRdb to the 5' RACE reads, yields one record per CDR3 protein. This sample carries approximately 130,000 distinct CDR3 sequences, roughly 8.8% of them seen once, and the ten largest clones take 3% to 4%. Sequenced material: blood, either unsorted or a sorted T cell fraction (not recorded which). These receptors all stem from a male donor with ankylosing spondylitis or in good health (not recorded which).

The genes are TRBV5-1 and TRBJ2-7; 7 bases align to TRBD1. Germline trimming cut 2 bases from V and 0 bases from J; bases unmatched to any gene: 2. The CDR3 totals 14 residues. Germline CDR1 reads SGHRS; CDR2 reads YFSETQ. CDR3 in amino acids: CASSLSGGSYEQYF. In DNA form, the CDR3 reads TGCGCCAGCAGCTTATCAGGGGGCTCCTACGAGCAGTACTTC.

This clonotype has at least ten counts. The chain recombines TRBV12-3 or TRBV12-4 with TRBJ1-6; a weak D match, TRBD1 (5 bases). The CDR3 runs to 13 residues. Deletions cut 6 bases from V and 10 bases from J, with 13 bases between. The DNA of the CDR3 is TGTGCCAGCAGATCCAGGGAGGACTCACCCCTCCACTTT. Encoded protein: CASRSREDSPLHF.

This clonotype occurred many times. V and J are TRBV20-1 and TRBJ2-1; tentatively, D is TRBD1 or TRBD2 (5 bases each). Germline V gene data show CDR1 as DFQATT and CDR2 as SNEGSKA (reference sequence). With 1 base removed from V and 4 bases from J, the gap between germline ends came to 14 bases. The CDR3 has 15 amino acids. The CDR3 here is CSARGAGTKYNEQFF. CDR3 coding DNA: TGCAGTGCTAGAGGGGCCGGGACCAAATACAATGAGCAGTTCTTC.

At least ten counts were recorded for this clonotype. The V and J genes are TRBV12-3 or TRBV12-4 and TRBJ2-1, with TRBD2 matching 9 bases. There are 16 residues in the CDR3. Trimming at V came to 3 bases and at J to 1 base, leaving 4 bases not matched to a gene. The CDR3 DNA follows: TGTGCCAGCAGTTTCAGACTAGCGGAATCCTACAATGAGCAGTTCTTC. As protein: CASSFRLAESYNEQFF.

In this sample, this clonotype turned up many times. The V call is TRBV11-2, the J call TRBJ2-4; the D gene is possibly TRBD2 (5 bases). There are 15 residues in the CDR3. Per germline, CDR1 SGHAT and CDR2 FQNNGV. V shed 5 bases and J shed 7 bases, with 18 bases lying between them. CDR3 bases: TGTGCCAGCAGCAATGGACGGGGTTCGGGGAACATTCAGTACTTC. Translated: CASSNGRGSGNIQYF. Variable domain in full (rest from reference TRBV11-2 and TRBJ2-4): EAGVAQSPRYKIIEKRQSVAFWCNPISGHATLYWYQQILGQGPKLLIQFQNNGVVDDSQLPKDRFSAERLKGVDSTLKIQPAKLEDSAVYLCASSNGRGSGNIQYFGAGTRLSVL.

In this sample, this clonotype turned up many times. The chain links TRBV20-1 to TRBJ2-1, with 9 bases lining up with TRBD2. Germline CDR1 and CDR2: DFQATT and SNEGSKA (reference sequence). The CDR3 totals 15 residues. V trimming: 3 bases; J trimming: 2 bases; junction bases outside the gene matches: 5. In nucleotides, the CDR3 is TGCAGTGCTAGTGGACTAGCGTACCCCTACAATGAGCAGTTCTTC. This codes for CSASGLAYPYNEQFF.

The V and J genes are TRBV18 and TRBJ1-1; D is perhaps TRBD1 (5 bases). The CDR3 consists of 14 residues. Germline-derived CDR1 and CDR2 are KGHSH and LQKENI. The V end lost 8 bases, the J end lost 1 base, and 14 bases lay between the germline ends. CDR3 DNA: TGTGCCAGCGGAGAGGGGCAATGGAACACTGAAGCTTTCTTT. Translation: CASGEGQWNTEAFF.

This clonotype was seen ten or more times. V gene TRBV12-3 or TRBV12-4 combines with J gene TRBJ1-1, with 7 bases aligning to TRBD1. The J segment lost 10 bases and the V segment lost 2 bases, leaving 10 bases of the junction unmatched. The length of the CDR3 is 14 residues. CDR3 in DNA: TGTGCCAGCAGTTTACAGGGGGTGAAGTTCGGAGCTTTCTTT. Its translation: CASSLQGVKFGAFF.

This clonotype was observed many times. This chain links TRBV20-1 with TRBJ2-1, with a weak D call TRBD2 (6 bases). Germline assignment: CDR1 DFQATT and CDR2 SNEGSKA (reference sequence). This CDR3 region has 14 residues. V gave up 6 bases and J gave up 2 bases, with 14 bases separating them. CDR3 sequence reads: CSAGSGQTYNEQFF. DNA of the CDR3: TGCAGTGCCGGAAGCGGGCAAACCTACAATGAGCAGTTCTTC.

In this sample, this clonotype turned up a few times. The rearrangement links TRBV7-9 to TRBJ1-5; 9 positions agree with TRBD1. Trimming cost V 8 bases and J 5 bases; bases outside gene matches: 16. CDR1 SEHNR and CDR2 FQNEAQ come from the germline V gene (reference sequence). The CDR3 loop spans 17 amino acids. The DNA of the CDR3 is TGTGCCAGCTCAAGGTGGACAGGGGATAGTAGTGATCAGCCCCAGCATTTT. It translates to CASSRWTGDSSDQPQHF.

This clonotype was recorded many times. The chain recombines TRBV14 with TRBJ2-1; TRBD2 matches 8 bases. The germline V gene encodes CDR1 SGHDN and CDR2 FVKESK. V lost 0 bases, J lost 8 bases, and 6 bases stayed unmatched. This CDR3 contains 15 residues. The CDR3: CASSQETSVWDEQFF. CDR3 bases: TGTGCCAGCAGCCAAGAGACTAGCGTTTGGGATGAGCAGTTCTTC.